This T cell receptor (beta chain) derives from a study of T cells in Graves' hyperthyroidism and ophthalmopathy. About the study: Peripheral blood was collected at initial diagnosis, before any treatment.

The patients, who ranged from 18 to 65 in age, presented with newly diagnosed hyperthyroidism lasting under 2 months. Those patients with uncontrolled infection, other autoimmune disease, pregnancy or lactation were excluded. RNA transcripts served as the template for amplifying TCR beta CDR3 regions. When the TCR CDR3 underwent first-round RT-PCR, the HTBI primer set was used. TCRdb reprocessed the multiplex PCR reads via MiXCR and lists one record per CDR3 protein. The data contain roughly 700,000 distinct CDR3 sequences, 30% to 40% of them seen just once; the ten biggest clones take up roughly 30%. This clonotype showed up many times. As yet, its antigen is unknown. Notes on the study in general: In blood, most of the thyroid clonotypes expanded above 0.001 were also present.

The CDR3 extends over 15 amino acids. V lost 5 bases and J lost 2; bases outside the gene matches: 11. Germline V lookup: CDR1 DFQATT, CDR2 SNEGSKA (reference sequence). The chain couples TRBV20-1 to TRBJ1-1, with 7 bases aligning to TRBD1. The TCR sequence derives from a woman aged 40-49 years with Graves' hyperthyroidism. Sequenced sample: blood. DNA of the CDR3: TGCAGTGCTCCAATTATCACAGGGGAAAACACTGAAGCTTTCTTT. Translation gives CSAPIITGENTEAFF.